This paragraph covers one T cell receptor (beta chain) sequence. Its antigen is unidentified. PCR employed 60 Vbeta and 13 Jbeta primers. Sequencing used immunoSEQ multiplex PCR; TCRdb keeps in-frame clones, though not all of them. Of over 60,000 clones listed, roughly four fifths are singletons. This record belongs to a study of cytomegalovirus exposure and HLA in healthy donors. Findings and caveats of the study: In vitro checks showed that a few CMV-associated chains really do target CMV antigens.

From germline, CDR1 is SGHAT and CDR2 FQDESV (reference sequence). J was trimmed by 5 bases and V by 3 bases; bases with no gene match: 5. The CDR3 runs 14 residues. This receptor was identified in a woman aged 25 to 39 in good health and CMV-seropositive. The sequencing input was PBMCs. V gene TRBV11-1 combines with J gene TRBJ1-1; 8 bases fit TRBD1. CDR3 nucleotide sequence: TGTGCCAGCAGCTTGTGGACAGGGCAAACTGAAGCTTTCTTT. It yields the protein CASSLWTGQTEAFF.